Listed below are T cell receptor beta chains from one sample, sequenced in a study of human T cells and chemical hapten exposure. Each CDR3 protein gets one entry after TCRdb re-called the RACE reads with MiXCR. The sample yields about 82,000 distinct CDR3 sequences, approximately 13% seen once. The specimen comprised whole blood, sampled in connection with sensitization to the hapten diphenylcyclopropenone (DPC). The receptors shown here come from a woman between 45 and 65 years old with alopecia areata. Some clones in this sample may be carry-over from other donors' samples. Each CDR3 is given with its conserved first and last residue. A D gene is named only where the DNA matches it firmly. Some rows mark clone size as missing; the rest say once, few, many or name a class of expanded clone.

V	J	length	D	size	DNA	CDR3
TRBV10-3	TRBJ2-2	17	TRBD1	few	TGTGCCATCAGCCGACGCTCCGGGACAGAAAACACCGGGGAGCTGTTTTTT	CAISRRSGTENTGELFF
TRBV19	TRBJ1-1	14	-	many	TGTGCCAGTAGTATTACAGGGATGAACACTGAAGCTTTCTTT	CASSITGMNTEAFF
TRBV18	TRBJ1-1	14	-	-	TGTGCCAGCTCACCCCTTCTTGAAAACACTGAAGCTTTCTTT	CASSPLLENTEAFF
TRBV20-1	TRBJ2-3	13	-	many	TGCAGTGCTAGGGCCCCAAGTACAGATACGCAGTATTTT	CSARAPSTDTQYF
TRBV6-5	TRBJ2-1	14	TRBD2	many	TGTGCCAGCAGCGGGACTAGCGGGATAGGTGAGCAGTTCTTC	CASSGTSGIGEQFF
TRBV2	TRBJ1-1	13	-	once	TGTGCCAGCAGGTTGGGGTTGAACACTGAAGCTTTCTTT	CASRLGLNTEAFF
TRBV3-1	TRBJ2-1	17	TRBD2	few	TGTGCCAGCAGCCGTACCCCGGGACTAGCGGGAGAGGTTGAGCAGTTCTTC	CASSRTPGLAGEVEQFF
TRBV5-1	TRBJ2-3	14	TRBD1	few	TGCGCCAGCAGCTTGGGGACAGGAACAGATACGCAGTATTTT	CASSLGTGTDTQYF
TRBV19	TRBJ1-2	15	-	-	TGTGCCAGTAGTTCCGGGGCGGACAGCGGCTATGGCTACACCTTC	CASSSGADSGYGYTF
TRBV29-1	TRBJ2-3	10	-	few	TGCAGCGAACGCACAGATACGCAGTATTTT	CSERTDTQYF
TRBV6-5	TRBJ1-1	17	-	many	TGTGCCAGCAGCCATTCTGGGGGCCGTACATTGAACACTGAAGCTTTCTTT	CASSHSGGRTLNTEAFF
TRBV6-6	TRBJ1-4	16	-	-	TGTGCCAGCAGCCGACTGCTCGCTCAGGGTGTCGAAAAACTGTTTTTT	CASSRLLAQGVEKLFF
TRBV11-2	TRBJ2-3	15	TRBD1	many	TGTGCCAGCAGCTATACCGGGACAGTCACAGATACGCAGTATTTT	CASSYTGTVTDTQYF
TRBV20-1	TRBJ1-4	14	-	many	TGCAGTGCTAGGTCGTCTGGCCGTAATGAAAAACTGTTTTTT	CSARSSGRNEKLFF
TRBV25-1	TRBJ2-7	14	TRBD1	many	TGTGCCAGCAGTGAATCGGGGACAGCGTACGAGCAGTACTTC	CASSESGTAYEQYF
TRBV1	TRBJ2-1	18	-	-	TGCACCAGCAGCCTAAAGAGGGCTCCCCATAGCTCCTACAATGAGCAGTTCTTC	CTSSLKRAPHSSYNEQFF
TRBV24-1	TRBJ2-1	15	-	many	TGTGCCACCAGTGACCCGACTCCCCAGGGAAATGAGCAGTTCTTC	CATSDPTPQGNEQFF
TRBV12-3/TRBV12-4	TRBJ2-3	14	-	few	TGTGCCAGCAGGCCACAGGGTGGCACAGATACGCAGTATTTT	CASRPQGGTDTQYF
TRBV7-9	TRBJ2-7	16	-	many	TGTGCCAGCAGCCCGCCAACAGGGTACAGGTCCTACGAGCAGTACTTC	CASSPPTGYRSYEQYF
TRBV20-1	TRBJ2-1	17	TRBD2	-	TGCAGTGCTCGTCCCTCCTTACTAGCGGGGACCTACAATGAGCAGTTCTTC	CSARPSLLAGTYNEQFF
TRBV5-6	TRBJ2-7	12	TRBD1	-	TGTGCCAGCAGCTTTGACAGGGGAGCCCTGTACTTC	CASSFDRGALYF
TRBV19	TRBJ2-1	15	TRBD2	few	TGTGCCAGTAGTACTAGCGGGGCTTCCTACAATGAGCAGTTCTTC	CASSTSGASYNEQFF
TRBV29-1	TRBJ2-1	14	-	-	TGCAGCGTTCTAGAGAGGGGGGCCTACAATGAGCAGTTCTTC	CSVLERGAYNEQFF
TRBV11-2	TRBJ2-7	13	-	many	TGTGCCAGCAAGCTTAGCGGATCCTACGAGCAGTACTTC	CASKLSGSYEQYF
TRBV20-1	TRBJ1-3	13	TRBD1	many	TGCAGTGCTGACAGGGGGACGGGAAACACCATATATTTT	CSADRGTGNTIYF
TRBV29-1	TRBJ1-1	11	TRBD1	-	TGCAGCGTAAGGACAGGGACTGAAGCTTTCTTT	CSVRTGTEAFF
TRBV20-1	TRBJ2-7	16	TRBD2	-	TGCAGTGCTAGTCTTTTGGGCGAGCGGGGATCCTACGAGCAGTACTTC	CSASLLGERGSYEQYF
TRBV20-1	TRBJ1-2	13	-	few	TGCAGTGCTAGAGATTTAACAAGGGGCGGCTACACCTTC	CSARDLTRGGYTF
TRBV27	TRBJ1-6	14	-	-	TGTGCCAGCAGTTTTTCCAGCGGAAATTCACCCCTCCACTTT	CASSFSSGNSPLHF